The 23 T cell receptor beta chains reported below all come from one sample, sequenced in a study of shared clonotypes between healthy human individuals. TCRdb keeps only in-frame clones here, not all; method: immunoSEQ multiplex PCR. The table lists 650,000 to 700,000 clones, 90% of them singletons. Sequenced: memory CD8+ T cells from PBMCs. Indicated subset: CD45RO+ cells pooled with CCR7-negative TemRA cells. These receptors were collected from a man younger than 30 in good health. Some clones in this sample may be carry-over from other donors' samples.

The genes are TRBV11-2 and TRBJ1-2; the D gene is possibly TRBD1 (6 bases). Deletions cut 10 bases from V and 5 bases from J, with 17 bases between. The CDR3 runs to 13 residues. Germline V gene sequence: CDR1 SGHAT, CDR2 FQNNGV. The CDR3 is CATSDGQIYGYTF. The CDR3 nucleotides read TGTGCCACTTCAGATGGACAGATTTATGGCTACACCTTC.

Concerning this clone itself: Since a much larger clone is just one base distant, this may be a read error. The chain uses TRBV5-6 and TRBJ2-5, with 14 nucleotides matching TRBD2. Germline CDR1 reads SGHDT; CDR2 reads YYEEEE. After removal of 4 bases from V and 7 bases from J, the junction contained 6 bases not matched to a gene. This CDR3 is 15 amino acids long. This CDR3 reads CASSGTSGSRGTQYF. CDR3 nucleotides: TGTGCCAGCAGCGGGACTAGCGGGAGTAGAGGGACCCAGTACTTC. The entire variable domain, with the rest obtained from reference TRBV5-6 and TRBJ2-5, is as follows: DAGVTQSPTHLIKTRGQQVTLRCSPKSGHDTVSWYQQALGQGPQFIFQYYEEEERQRGNFPDRFSGHQFPNYSSELNVNALLLGDSALYLCASSGTSGSRGTQYFGPGTRLLVL.

J is TRBJ2-7 and V is TRBV7-9; 13 positions match TRBD2. The CDR3 spans 16 residues. V was clipped by 1 base and J by 4 bases; unmatched bases: 4. From germline, CDR1 is SEHNR and CDR2 FQNEAQ (reference sequence). CDR3 protein: CASSLELAGGPYEQYF. The CDR3 DNA follows: TGTGCCAGCAGCTTAGAACTAGCGGGAGGGCCTTACGAGCAGTACTTC.

In this sample, this clone turned up once. The V call is TRBV7-3, the J call TRBJ2-3, with D hard to call. The germline V and J ends were trimmed by 5 bases and 2 bases, with 17 bases remaining between them. The germline gives CDR1 SGHTA, CDR2 FQGTGA. The CDR3 spans 16 residues. CDR3 bases: TGTGCCAGCAGCCCCAGATACACCTCCAACACAGATACGCAGTATTTT. It is translated as CASSPRYTSNTDTQYF.

The V call is TRBV5-1, the J call TRBJ2-7, with TRBD1 matching 7 bases. The CDR3 is 14 residues long. V lost 3 bases, J lost 2 bases, and 5 bases stayed unmatched. Germline loops: CDR1 SGHRS, CDR2 YFSETQ. CDR3 nucleotide sequence: TGCGCCAGCAGCTGGACAGGCTTACCCTACGAGCAGTACTTC. This codes for CASSWTGLPYEQYF.

CDR3 nucleotide sequence: TGCGCCAGCAGCTTGGTGTCTAGCGGGAGTCATGAGCAGTTCTTC. The encoded protein is CASSLVSSGSHEQFF. The rearrangement uses TRBV5-1 and TRBJ2-1; 10 nucleotides line up with TRBD2. Trimming took 0 bases from V and 8 from J; bases not matched to a gene: 5. Looked up from germline, CDR1 is SGHRS and CDR2 is YFSETQ. The CDR3 spans 15 residues.

The chain employs TRBV6-5 and TRBJ1-5; D is unresolved. The CDR3 loop spans 15 amino acids. Germline V CDR1 and CDR2: MNHEY, SVGAGI. Trimming removed 5 bases at V and 3 bases at J, with 14 bases between. This chain's CDR3 is CASSPSPDFNQPQHF. CDR3 nucleotide sequence: TGTGCCAGCAGTCCGAGCCCGGACTTCAATCAGCCCCAGCATTTT.

Of note for this clone: Other DNA sequences of this sample code for an identical CDR3. The V call is TRBV28, the J call TRBJ2-7; 8 bases map to TRBD2. Unmatched junction bases numbered 2, after V lost 3 bases and J lost 4 bases. CDR1 and CDR2 from the germline V gene are MDHEN and SYDVKM. The CDR3 contains 13 residues. The chain's CDR3 is CASSFSGGYEQYF. CDR3 DNA: TGTGCCAGCAGTTTCTCGGGAGGGTACGAGCAGTACTTC.

V and J are TRBV4-1 and TRBJ2-7; no clear D. Germline CDR1 MGHRA, CDR2 YSYEKL. This CDR3 has 16 residues. With 0 bases removed from V and 3 bases from J, the gap between germline ends came to 15 bases. CDR3 sequence: CASSQEGMGKHYEQYF. The CDR3 nucleotides are TGCGCCAGCAGCCAAGAGGGGATGGGCAAACACTACGAGCAGTACTTC.

The chain uses TRBV6-1 and TRBJ2-7; 10 bases line up with TRBD1. The V and J ends lost 6 bases and 6 bases, in that order; junction bases with no gene match: 2. The germline gives CDR1 MNHNS, CDR2 SASEGT. CDR3 length: 12 residues. The DNA for the CDR3 is TGTGCCAGCAGGGGACAGGGGCCCGAGCAGTACTTC. Protein product: CASRGQGPEQYF.

The chain is built from TRBV6-5 and TRBJ2-7, with 9 bases lining up with TRBD1. V dropped 6 bases and J dropped 2; count of bases not matched to a gene: 2. This CDR3 is built from 13 residues. Per germline, CDR1 MNHEY and CDR2 SVGAGI. The CDR3 DNA is TGTGCCAGCAGGGGACAGGGAACCTACGAGCAGTACTTC. This translates into CASRGQGTYEQYF.

The gene calls are TRBV27 and TRBJ2-5, with 10 bases identical to TRBD1. The J segment lost 2 bases and the V segment lost 2 bases, leaving 5 bases of the junction unmatched. Germline V lookup: CDR1 MNHEY, CDR2 SMNVEV (reference sequence). This CDR3 is 16 amino acids long. CDR3 sequence reads: CASSLRDRGTQETQYF. The CDR3 region has the DNA TGTGCCAGCAGTTTACGGGACAGGGGAACACAAGAGACCCAGTACTTC.

This chain connects TRBV28 to TRBJ2-1; D call uncertain. The CDR3 length is 11 residues. V was clipped by 5 bases and J by 6 bases, with 5 bases between them. Germline V gene sequence: CDR1 MDHEN, CDR2 SYDVKM. The CDR3 DNA is TGTGCCAGCAGTGAGACCAATGAGCAGTTCTTC. Protein sequence: CASSETNEQFF.

The chain joins TRBV10-3 to TRBJ2-2; D gene unclear. CDR3 length equals 10 residues. Germline assignment: CDR1 ENHRY and CDR2 SYGVKD. CDR3 region: CVASAGELFF. CDR3 DNA sequence: TGTGTGGCGAGCGCCGGGGAGCTGTTTTTT.

The V gene is TRBV5-6, the J gene TRBJ2-7; TRBD1 is a possible D gene (5 bases). From germline, CDR1 is SGHDT and CDR2 YYEEEE. There are 16 residues in the CDR3. V dropped 7 bases and J dropped 0 bases, with 20 bases sitting between them. The CDR3: CASCPAPADTSYEQYF. CDR3 nucleotide sequence: TGTGCCAGCTGCCCCGCCCCGGCGGACACCTCCTACGAGCAGTACTTC.

The rearrangement joins TRBV7-9 to TRBJ1-1; 8 nucleotides line up with TRBD1. The ends lost 1 base at V and 4 bases at J; junction bases unmatched: 2. The CDR3 contains 14 residues. CDR1 and CDR2 (germline): SEHNR, FQNEAQ (reference sequence). As DNA, the CDR3 is TGTGCCAGCAGCTTAGGGCAGGGGGCCACTGAAGCTTTCTTT. It yields the protein CASSLGQGATEAFF.

With respect to this clone: Other DNA sequences in the sample encode the same CDR3. The rearrangement uses TRBV9 and TRBJ2-5; perhaps TRBD1 as D (6 bases). Looked up from germline, CDR1 is SGDLS and CDR2 is YYNGEE. V was cut by 0 bases and J by 2 bases, with 8 bases left in between. The CDR3 loop spans 14 amino acids. The CDR3 here is CASSVERGQETQYF. CDR3 sequence (DNA): TGTGCCAGCAGCGTAGAGAGGGGGCAAGAGACCCAGTACTTC.

The rearrangement joins TRBV7-8 to TRBJ2-1, with D hard to call. V gave up 0 bases and J gave up 5 bases, with 2 bases separating them. CDR1 and CDR2 from the germline V gene are SGHVS and FQNEAQ. This CDR3 has 12 amino acids. The CDR3 DNA sequence: TGTGCCAGCAGCTTAGCCCACAATGAGCAGTTCTTC. Translating gives CASSLAHNEQFF.

CDR3 region: CASSEEGQVNTEAFF. The CDR3 bases are TGTGCCAGCAGTGAAGAGGGGCAGGTGAACACTGAAGCTTTCTTT. This rearrangement joins TRBV2 to TRBJ1-1; a possible D gene is TRBD1 (5 bases). The CDR3 length is 15 residues. V gave up 1 base and J gave up 0 bases, with 9 bases separating them. The V gene's germline CDR1 is SNHLY and CDR2 FYNNEI.

The chain has TRBV7-9 and TRBJ2-4, with D unresolved. Deletions cut 1 base from V and 0 bases from J, with 4 bases between. The CDR3 length is 14 residues. Germline-derived CDR1 and CDR2 are SEHNR and FQNEAQ (reference sequence). CDR3 protein: CASSLGGAKNIQYF. CDR3 nucleotides: TGTGCCAGCAGCTTAGGCGGAGCCAAAAACATTCAGTACTTC.

This clone appeared a single time. The chain couples TRBV11-1 to TRBJ2-7; the match to TRBD1 covers 8 bases. The CDR3 extends over 15 amino acids. The germline gives CDR1 SGHAT, CDR2 FQDESV (reference sequence). V gave up 2 bases and J gave up 6 bases; unmatched junction bases: 9. The CDR3 region has the DNA TGTGCCAGCAGCTTATTTACAGGGGGTAAAGCCGAGCAGTACTTC. Protein: CASSLFTGGKAEQYF.

The V and J genes are TRBV19 and TRBJ2-1; D is unclear. The CDR3 spans 14 residues. CDR1 and CDR2 (germline): LNHDA, SQIVND (reference sequence). V lost 4 bases and J 7 bases, leaving 14 bases between the germline ends. Here the CDR3 reads CASSTRSQRNEQFF. The DNA for the CDR3 is TGTGCCAGTAGTACTCGGTCCCAACGGAATGAGCAGTTCTTC.

V and J are TRBV27 and TRBJ1-1; D perhaps matches TRBD1 (6 bases). The germline gives CDR1 MNHEY, CDR2 SMNVEV (reference sequence). Trimming cost V 0 bases and J 3 bases, with 11 bases left between them. The CDR3 is made up of 15 amino acids. The CDR3 DNA is TGTGCCAGCAGTTTATCGCTTAGGGGGGACACTGAAGCTTTCTTT. This codes for CASSLSLRGDTEAFF.